This T cell receptor beta chain was recovered during a study of patients and donors after allogeneic stem cell transplantation. This CDR3 has 16 residues. V was shortened by 4 bases and J by 6 bases, with 19 bases between the two germline ends. Germline values: CDR1 LNHDA, CDR2 SQIVND (reference sequence). TCRdb independently ran MiXCR on the RT-PCR reads; one entry per CDR3 protein. The sample has approximately 210,000 distinct CDR3 sequences; 41% are singletons. This clonotype appeared a few times. The rearrangement joins TRBV19 to TRBJ1-5; D may be TRBD1 (5 bases). The sample comprised blood, either unsorted or a sorted T cell fraction (not recorded which). This TCR was recovered from a human donor who was either an allogeneic HSCT recipient or a stem cell or donor lymphocyte infusion donor (not recorded which). It is not recorded whose cells these are; they may come from a transplant donor. CDR3 protein: CASSTSVGARSQPQHF. The DNA for the CDR3 is TGTGCCAGTAGTACATCAGTAGGGGCGCGGAGTCAGCCCCAGCATTTT. Filled out from reference TRBV19 and TRBJ1-5, the complete variable domain reads DGGITQSPKYLFRKEGQNVTLSCEQNLNHDAMYWYRQDPGQGLRLIYYSQIVNDFQKGDIAEGYSVSREKKESFPLTVTSAQKNPTAFYLCASSTSVGARSQPQHFGDGTRLSIL.